Included here is one T cell receptor beta chain sequence, with context. Method: immunoSEQ multiplex PCR; TCRdb's copy keeps in-frame clones and lacks some. The sample records approximately 100,000 clones, about 58% being singletons. Losses at the gene ends were 5 bases for V and 4 bases for J; bases not matched to a gene: 11. The length of the CDR3 is 17 residues. Germline V CDR1 and CDR2: PRHDT, FYEKMQ (reference sequence). The data originate from a study of cytotoxic CD8 clonotypes in ibrutinib-treated CLL. Study-wide context: Samples yielded averages of hundreds of thousands of productive templates and about 100,000 productive rearrangements.

The J gene is TRBJ1-2, the V gene TRBV13, with TRBD1 matching 12 bases. The receptor comes from a human donor with chronic lymphocytic leukemia. This specimen was PBMCs, taken after 24 months of ibrutinib treatment. The CDR3 loop reads CASSRTGTGGAGYGYTF. The CDR3 nucleotides read TGTGCCAGCAGCAGGACCGGGACAGGGGGCGCCGGCTATGGCTACACCTTC.